This is a list of T cell receptor beta chains from one sample in a study of Graves' ophthalmopathy and Graves' hyperthyroidism. TCRdb reanalysed the multiplex PCR reads using MiXCR and keeps one entry per CDR3 protein. The top ten hold roughly 11% of the sample, which has over a million distinct CDR3 sequences, approximately 35% seen once. Specimen: peripheral blood or thyroid tissue (not recorded which). These receptors were obtained from an adult man with Graves' hyperthyroidism. Both conserved end residues are part of each CDR3. A D gene is named only where the DNA matches it firmly. Some rows mark clone size as missing; the rest say once, few, many or name a class of expanded clone.

CDR3 DNA: TGTGCCAGCAGAACCGGGGCTGACACTGAAGCTTTCTTT
CDR3 protein: CASRTGADTEAFF
V gene: TRBV6-6
clone size: many
D gene: NA
J gene: TRBJ1-1

CDR3 DNA: TGCAGCGTAGCGACAGCGGAGAGGGGTGCGCAGCCCCAGCATTTT
CDR3 protein: CSVATAERGAQPQHF
V gene: TRBV29-1
clone size: once
D gene: NA
J gene: TRBJ1-5

CDR3 DNA: TGTGCCAGCAGCGCGGGACAAACCGGGGAGCTGTTTTTT
CDR3 protein: CASSAGQTGELFF
V gene: TRBV9
clone size: many
D gene: NA
J gene: TRBJ2-2

CDR3 DNA: TGTGCCAGCAGCTTACTTTCCGGGGAGACCCAGTACTTC
CDR3 protein: CASSLLSGETQYF
V gene: TRBV7-2
clone size: NA
D gene: NA
J gene: TRBJ2-5

CDR3 DNA: TGCGCCAGCAGTGAGCTTTTAGGACTAAACACTGAAGCTTTCTTT
CDR3 protein: CASSELLGLNTEAFF
V gene: TRBV10-1
clone size: many
D gene: NA
J gene: TRBJ1-1

CDR3 DNA: TGTGCCAGCAGCGTCGACGGGGAGACCCAGCATTTT
CDR3 protein: CASSVDGETQHF
V gene: TRBV9
clone size: NA
D gene: NA
J gene: TRBJ1-5

CDR3 DNA: TGTGCCACCAGCAGAGATTGGGGGCGAGGGAGCTCCTACGAGCAGTACTTC
CDR3 protein: CATSRDWGRGSSYEQYF
V gene: TRBV15
clone size: many
D gene: NA
J gene: TRBJ2-7

CDR3 DNA: TGTGCCAGCTCCGCAGAGCTTGAAGAGACCCAGTACTTC
CDR3 protein: CASSAELEETQYF
V gene: TRBV24-1
clone size: few
D gene: NA
J gene: TRBJ2-5

CDR3 DNA: TGTGCCTGGAAACAGACAGGGTTAGAGACCCAGTACTTC
CDR3 protein: CAWKQTGLETQYF
V gene: TRBV30
clone size: NA
D gene: TRBD1
J gene: TRBJ2-5

CDR3 DNA: TGCAGCGTTGGGCGGGACAGAGGGAAAGGGTACGAGCAGTACTTC
CDR3 protein: CSVGRDRGKGYEQYF
V gene: TRBV29-1
clone size: few
D gene: NA
J gene: TRBJ2-7

CDR3 DNA: TGTGCCACCAAAACCGGGGTCCGAAGCGGTTTCTTT
CDR3 protein: CATKTGVRSGFF
V gene: TRBV10-3
clone size: few
D gene: NA
J gene: TRBJ1-1

CDR3 DNA: TGTGCCAGCAGCCCGGGGAGCGGGAGCGGACCAGATACGCAGTATTTT
CDR3 protein: CASSPGSGSGPDTQYF
V gene: TRBV7-6
clone size: NA
D gene: TRBD2
J gene: TRBJ2-3

CDR3 DNA: TGCGCCAGCAGACTGTCTCGACAGAGCTATGGCTACACCTTC
CDR3 protein: CASRLSRQSYGYTF
V gene: TRBV5-1
clone size: many
D gene: NA
J gene: TRBJ1-2

CDR3 DNA: TGTGCCAGTACGCCGGGGAGGCAGGAGACCTACTCTGGAAACACCATATATTTT
CDR3 protein: CASTPGRQETYSGNTIYF
V gene: TRBV19
clone size: NA
D gene: NA
J gene: TRBJ1-3

CDR3 DNA: TGCAGCGTTGAGGGGGTTAGCACTGAAGCTTTCTTT
CDR3 protein: CSVEGVSTEAFF
V gene: TRBV29-1
clone size: NA
D gene: NA
J gene: TRBJ1-1

CDR3 DNA: TGTGCCAGCAGCTTACAGGCCGCCGGGGAGCTGTTTTTT
CDR3 protein: CASSLQAAGELFF
V gene: TRBV7-9
clone size: many
D gene: NA
J gene: TRBJ2-2

CDR3 DNA: TGTGCCAGCAAGGGGTCTGGAAGACCCAATCAGCCCCAGCATTTT
CDR3 protein: CASKGSGRPNQPQHF
V gene: TRBV7-9
clone size: once
D gene: NA
J gene: TRBJ1-5

CDR3 DNA: TGCGCCAGCAGCCAGGCTCTCTTGGAGGGCTACGAGCAGTACTTC
CDR3 protein: CASSQALLEGYEQYF
V gene: TRBV4-3
clone size: many
D gene: NA
J gene: TRBJ2-7

CDR3 DNA: TGTGCCATCAGCCCGGGACTAGCGGCCGACCTATCCTACGAGCAGTACTTC
CDR3 protein: CAISPGLAADLSYEQYF
V gene: TRBV10-3
clone size: NA
D gene: TRBD2
J gene: TRBJ2-7

CDR3 DNA: TGCAGTGCTAGAAAACCGGGACTAGCGGGATTCTACGAGCAGTACTTC
CDR3 protein: CSARKPGLAGFYEQYF
V gene: TRBV20-1
clone size: few
D gene: TRBD2
J gene: TRBJ2-7

CDR3 DNA: TGTGCCAGCAGTGACCAGGGAGGGGACACTGAAGCTTTCTTT
CDR3 protein: CASSDQGGDTEAFF
V gene: TRBV2
clone size: many
D gene: NA
J gene: TRBJ1-1

CDR3 DNA: TGCGCCAGCAGCTACGGGACAGGGAGGTTTAACTATGGCTACACCTTC
CDR3 protein: CASSYGTGRFNYGYTF
V gene: TRBV5-1
clone size: many
D gene: TRBD1
J gene: TRBJ1-2

CDR3 DNA: TGTGCCAGCAGTCCCGAATCCCCAACTCAGTACTTC
CDR3 protein: CASSPESPTQYF
V gene: TRBV7-6
clone size: many
D gene: NA
J gene: TRBJ2-5

CDR3 DNA: TGTGCCAGCAGACGGACTGGGGGGCTTGGGTACGAGCAGTACTTC
CDR3 protein: CASRRTGGLGYEQYF
V gene: TRBV25-1
clone size: once
D gene: NA
J gene: TRBJ2-7

CDR3 DNA: TGTGCCAGCAGCTGGGGGGTAAGGGCCAGCTCTGGGGCCAACGTCCTGACTTTC
CDR3 protein: CASSWGVRASSGANVLTF
V gene: TRBV5-8
clone size: many
D gene: NA
J gene: TRBJ2-6

CDR3 DNA: TGTGCCAGCAGCGTAGCCTCGGGAGAAAAACTGTTTTTT
CDR3 protein: CASSVASGEKLFF
V gene: TRBV9
clone size: NA
D gene: NA
J gene: TRBJ1-4

CDR3 DNA: TGTGCCAGCAGCTTGGAGGGCAGAAGTGCAGATACGCAGTATTTT
CDR3 protein: CASSLEGRSADTQYF
V gene: TRBV5-5
clone size: NA
D gene: NA
J gene: TRBJ2-3

CDR3 DNA: TGTGCCAGCAGTGAAGACAGTCACTCTGGAAACACCATATATTTT
CDR3 protein: CASSEDSHSGNTIYF
V gene: TRBV2
clone size: many
D gene: NA
J gene: TRBJ1-3

CDR3 DNA: TGTGCCAGCAGCATGATCAGCGGAGGATCCTACGAGCAGTACTTC
CDR3 protein: CASSMISGGSYEQYF
V gene: TRBV2
clone size: many
D gene: NA
J gene: TRBJ2-7

CDR3 DNA: TGTGCCAGCAGCTTAGGGGACAGGGAACTCAATGAGCAGTTCTTC
CDR3 protein: CASSLGDRELNEQFF
V gene: TRBV7-6
clone size: few
D gene: TRBD1
J gene: TRBJ2-1

CDR3 DNA: TGCGCCAGCAGCTCCGGGACAGCCTTTTATGGCTACACCTTC
CDR3 protein: CASSSGTAFYGYTF
V gene: TRBV5-1
clone size: many
D gene: TRBD1
J gene: TRBJ1-2

CDR3 DNA: TGTGCCAGTACCCTAGGGCTGGGTCAGCCCCAGCATTTT
CDR3 protein: CASTLGLGQPQHF
V gene: TRBV19
clone size: few
D gene: NA
J gene: TRBJ1-5

CDR3 DNA: TGTGCCAGCAGCGCTCGGTCCAGCAATCAGCCCCAGCATTTT
CDR3 protein: CASSARSSNQPQHF
V gene: TRBV7-2
clone size: many
D gene: NA
J gene: TRBJ1-5

CDR3 DNA: TGTGCCAGCAGTGCATCAGGGGCTGGAAACACCATATATTTT
CDR3 protein: CASSASGAGNTIYF
V gene: TRBV25-1
clone size: NA
D gene: NA
J gene: TRBJ1-3

CDR3 DNA: TGTGCCAGCAGTGTAACACTAGCGGGGGGTACCAAAGAGACCCAGTACTTC
CDR3 protein: CASSVTLAGGTKETQYF
V gene: TRBV25-1
clone size: many
D gene: TRBD2
J gene: TRBJ2-5

CDR3 DNA: TGTGCCAGCAGCTTTTCTAGAATGGGGACGACCATATATTTT
CDR3 protein: CASSFSRMGTTIYF
V gene: TRBV7-2
clone size: NA
D gene: NA
J gene: TRBJ1-3

CDR3 DNA: TGCGCCAGCAGCCAGGAAGGAGGGACCCGTTCTATCCCTGGCTACACCTTC
CDR3 protein: CASSQEGGTRSIPGYTF
V gene: TRBV4-1
clone size: few
D gene: NA
J gene: TRBJ1-2

CDR3 DNA: TGTGCCAGCAGGATAGGTGGGCAGGGGAATCAGCCCCAGCATTTT
CDR3 protein: CASRIGGQGNQPQHF
V gene: TRBV28
clone size: few
D gene: NA
J gene: TRBJ1-5

CDR3 DNA: TGCGCCAGCAGCTTGGGCACAGGGCAGCCCCAGCATTTT
CDR3 protein: CASSLGTGQPQHF
V gene: TRBV7-9
clone size: many
D gene: NA
J gene: TRBJ1-5

CDR3 DNA: TGTGCCAGCAGCTTAGACATTGCTGGGGCCAACGTCCTGACTTTC
CDR3 protein: CASSLDIAGANVLTF
V gene: TRBV7-2
clone size: NA
D gene: NA
J gene: TRBJ2-6

CDR3 DNA: TGTGCCAGCAGCTTAACTCCGTTCGGCGAGCAGTACTTC
CDR3 protein: CASSLTPFGEQYF
V gene: TRBV7-9
clone size: NA
D gene: NA
J gene: TRBJ2-7